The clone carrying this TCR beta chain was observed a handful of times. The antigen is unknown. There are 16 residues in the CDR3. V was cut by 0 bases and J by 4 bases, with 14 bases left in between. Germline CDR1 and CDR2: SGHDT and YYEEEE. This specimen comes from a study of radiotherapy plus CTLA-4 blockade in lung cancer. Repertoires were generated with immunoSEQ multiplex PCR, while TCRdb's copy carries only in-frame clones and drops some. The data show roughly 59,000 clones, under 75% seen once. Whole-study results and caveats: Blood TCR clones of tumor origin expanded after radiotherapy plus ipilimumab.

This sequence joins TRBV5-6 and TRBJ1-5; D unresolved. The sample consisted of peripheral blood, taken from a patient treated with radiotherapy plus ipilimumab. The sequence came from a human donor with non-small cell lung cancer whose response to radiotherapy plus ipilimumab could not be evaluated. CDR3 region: CASSLATGSYNQPQHF. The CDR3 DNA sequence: TGTGCCAGCAGCTTGGCTACCGGGAGTTATAATCAGCCCCAGCATTTT.